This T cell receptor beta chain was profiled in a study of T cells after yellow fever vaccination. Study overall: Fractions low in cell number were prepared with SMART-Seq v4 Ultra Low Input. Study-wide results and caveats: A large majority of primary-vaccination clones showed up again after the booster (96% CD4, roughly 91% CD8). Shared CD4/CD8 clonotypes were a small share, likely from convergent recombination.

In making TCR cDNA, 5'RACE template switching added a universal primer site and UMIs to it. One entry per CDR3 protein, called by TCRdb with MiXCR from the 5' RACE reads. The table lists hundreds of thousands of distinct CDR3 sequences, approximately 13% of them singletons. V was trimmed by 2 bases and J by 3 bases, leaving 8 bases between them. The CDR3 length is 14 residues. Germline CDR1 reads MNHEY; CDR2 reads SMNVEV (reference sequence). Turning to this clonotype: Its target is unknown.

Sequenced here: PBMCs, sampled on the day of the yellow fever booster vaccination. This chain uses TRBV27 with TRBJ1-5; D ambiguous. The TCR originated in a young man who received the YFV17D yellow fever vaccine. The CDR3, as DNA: TGTGCCAGCAGTTTAATGGCCTTCAATCAGCCCCAGCATTTT. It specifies CASSLMAFNQPQHF.